These T cell receptor beta chains were read from a single sample in a study of radiotherapy plus CTLA-4 blockade in lung cancer. Profiled with immunoSEQ multiplex PCR; TCRdb holds only in-frame clones, not every one. The sample shows about 84,000 clones, approximately 79% of them seen only once. Sequences were derived from peripheral blood, sampled from a patient treated with radiotherapy plus ipilimumab. The source is a human donor with non-small cell lung cancer that progressed on radiotherapy plus ipilimumab. Each CDR3 is given with its conserved first and last residue. Where a row states a size, it is once, few, many or the class of an expanded clone; other rows omit it.

j_call clone_size v_call cdr3_aa
TRBJ2-7 - TRBV18 CASSSQTGRNEQYF
TRBJ1-2 - TRBV2 CASSATVGAYGYTF
TRBJ2-2 few TRBV7-9 CASTEGSLVNTGELFF
TRBJ2-2 - TRBV27 CASSPQTSGSTGELFF
TRBJ1-4 - TRBV9 CASSVEGSQREKLFF
TRBJ2-7 - TRBV11-1 CASSLRQDLHEQYF
TRBJ1-2 - TRBV11-2 CASSTGTGNYGYTF
TRBJ2-1 - TRBV6-5 CASSTDRASYNEQFF
TRBJ2-5 few TRBV6-5 CASSYLRGGRETQYF
TRBJ2-5 - TRBV5-1 CASSFGLAERKTQYF
TRBJ2-5 - TRBV14 CASSQFLQETQYF
TRBJ1-1 once TRBV7-9 CASSLDGLKGAHTEAFF
TRBJ1-1 - TRBV7-9 CASSLSGAEAFF
TRBJ2-7 - TRBV27 CASSLGTGVAYEQYF
TRBJ1-2 - TRBV30 CAWSNGRAVGYTF
TRBJ1-2 - TRBV2 CASKPQGRTYGYTF
TRBJ2-7 - TRBV13 CASSFMGQGNYEQYF
TRBJ2-7 - TRBV7-2 CASSRSPYEQYF
TRBJ2-5 - TRBV28 CASSTRRGQETQYF
TRBJ1-2 once TRBV5-1 CASTAGGLGDGYTF
TRBJ2-1 - TRBV6-5 CASSGGLNNEQFF
TRBJ2-1 - TRBV18 CASSPPWAGGNEQFF
TRBJ2-7 - TRBV7-8 CASSLASGRASYEQYF
TRBJ2-3 - TRBV9 CASSLTPGWDTQYF
TRBJ2-3 - TRBV6-1 CASSEGSSGRDTQYF
TRBJ2-5 few TRBV9 CASSAGLAGGETQYF
TRBJ2-3 - TRBV5-1 CASSRDREKDTQYF
TRBJ1-1 - TRBV11-2 CASSPNPRATEAFF
TRBJ2-1 once TRBV7-8 CASSLVGQGANNEQFF
TRBJ2-1 - TRBV10-1 CASSADGYNEQFF
TRBJ2-2 few TRBV9 CASSQQGAKTGELFF
TRBJ2-7 once TRBV29-1 CSVTGLAVGSSYEQYF
TRBJ1-5 - TRBV7-3 CASSLMPRQANGRQPQHF
TRBJ2-4 - TRBV5-1 CASSAESTGRGNIQYF
TRBJ2-7 - TRBV6-1 CASSEGYEQYF
TRBJ2-1 - TRBV6-1 CASSEGGSGSHNEQFF
TRBJ1-4 - TRBV11-2 CASSLDRVSEKLFF
TRBJ1-1 - TRBV18 CASSPSLGASEAFF
TRBJ1-1 - TRBV5-1 CASSLRGNAEAFF
TRBJ2-1 - TRBV15 CATSSKVGRKYNEQFF
TRBJ1-1 few TRBV28 CASSLLGGQAEAFF
TRBJ2-7 - TRBV5-4 CASTSQGEPYEQYF
TRBJ1-1 - TRBV19 CASSFTQNTEAFF
TRBJ1-4 - TRBV27 CASSPTGLATNEKLFF
TRBJ2-7 - TRBV6-5 CASSYSRLAGEYF
TRBJ1-5 few TRBV6-1 CASRNRGHQPQHF
TRBJ2-1 - TRBV7-6 CASSLGGPGLAGGRPSEQFF
TRBJ1-4 - TRBV7-9 CASSARAGEKLFF
TRBJ2-7 few TRBV5-6 CASSTGTGGYEQYF
TRBJ1-5 once TRBV6-5 CASSIRVFQPQHF